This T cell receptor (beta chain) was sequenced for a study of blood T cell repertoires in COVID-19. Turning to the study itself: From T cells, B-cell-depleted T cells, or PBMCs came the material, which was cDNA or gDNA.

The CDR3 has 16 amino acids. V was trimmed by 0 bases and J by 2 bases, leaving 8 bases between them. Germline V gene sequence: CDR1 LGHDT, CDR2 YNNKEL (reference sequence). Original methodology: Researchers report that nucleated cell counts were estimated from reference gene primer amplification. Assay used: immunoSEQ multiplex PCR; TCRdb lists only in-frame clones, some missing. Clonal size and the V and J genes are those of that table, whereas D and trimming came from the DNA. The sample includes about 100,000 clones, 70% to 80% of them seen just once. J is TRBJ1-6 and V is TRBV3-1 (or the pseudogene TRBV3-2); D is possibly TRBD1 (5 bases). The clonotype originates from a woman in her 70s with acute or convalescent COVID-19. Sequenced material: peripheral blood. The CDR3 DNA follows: TGTGCCAGCAGCCAAGAGGACAATCCCTATAATTCACCCCTCCACTTT. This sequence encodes CASSQEDNPYNSPLHF.